The clone carrying this T cell receptor (beta chain) was detected a few times. Its target is not known. Unique molecular identifiers were present on the cDNA, which also gained a universal primer site by template switching. TCRdb passed the 5' RACE reads through MiXCR, listing each CDR3 protein once. The sample gives 450,000 or so distinct CDR3 sequences, roughly an eighth of which show up once; approximately 1% is in the top ten. These data come from a study of identical twins. Study-wide points: Out-of-frame alpha sequences shared by twins showed excess low generation probability.

All donors comprised healthy Caucasians. CDR3 length: 17 amino acids. Germline V gene sequence: CDR1 LNHNV, CDR2 YYDKDF (reference sequence). The junction had 10 bases not matched to a gene; V was cut back by 2 bases and J by 8 bases. The data also belong to a second study, concerning yellow fever vaccine responses in identical twins.

The rearrangement uses TRBV15 and TRBJ2-1, with TRBD1 identical over 12 bases. Material: CD4+ T cells sorted from blood. The receptor's source is a young woman in good health. The CDR3 here is CATSRPVPGTGGYEQFF. DNA of the CDR3: TGTGCCACCAGCAGACCAGTCCCCGGGACAGGGGGCTATGAGCAGTTCTTC.